Sequencing of this T cell receptor beta chain was carried out in a study of response to subunit inactivated influenza vaccine (dated by TCRdb to the late 2010s). Some background on the complete study: Deep quantitative T cell receptor repertoire profiling was used in the study to track responses to a trivalent subunit inactivated influenza vaccine.

About this clonotype: No antigen is known for it. No quality values exist for individual bases; no much larger clone is one base distant.

Study-wide findings and limitations: The authors suggested that each seasonal influenza vaccination may recruit only a limited number of new T cells.

The protocol used for the library was RT-PCR. Instrument on record: Illumina HiSeq 2500. The public reads were reanalyzed by TCRdb: fastp trimming at Q25, MiXCR alignment, in-frame beta chains only. Here each entry gathers all rows of one CDR3 protein and keeps the most common genes and DNA. This sample gives around 650,000 distinct CDR3 sequences in total; approximately 14% of them show up just once. The top ten clonotypes cover 9.5% to 13% of the sample. The germline V and J ends show losses of 1 base and 8 bases respectively, and no gene match explains 12 bases of the junction. The CDR3, cysteine through phenylalanine, is 15 amino acids long. Only the CDR3 DNA stays, 45 bases, in frame from base 1. Via the germline V gene, CDR1 is SGHDT and CDR2 YYEEEE.

The sequences come from PBMCs from blood, collected 11 to 12 days after vaccination. The rearrangement joined TRBV5-6 to TRBJ2-7; the junction holds 7 bases that match TRBD2. This receptor was taken from a middle-aged man who received an inactivated influenza vaccine. Donor details come from another sample of the same person, matched by shared clones. CDR3 sequence: CASSLRVAGRSKQYF. The sequence in DNA is TGTGCCAGCAGCTTGAGGGTAGCGGGCCGGTCGAAGCAGTACTTC.